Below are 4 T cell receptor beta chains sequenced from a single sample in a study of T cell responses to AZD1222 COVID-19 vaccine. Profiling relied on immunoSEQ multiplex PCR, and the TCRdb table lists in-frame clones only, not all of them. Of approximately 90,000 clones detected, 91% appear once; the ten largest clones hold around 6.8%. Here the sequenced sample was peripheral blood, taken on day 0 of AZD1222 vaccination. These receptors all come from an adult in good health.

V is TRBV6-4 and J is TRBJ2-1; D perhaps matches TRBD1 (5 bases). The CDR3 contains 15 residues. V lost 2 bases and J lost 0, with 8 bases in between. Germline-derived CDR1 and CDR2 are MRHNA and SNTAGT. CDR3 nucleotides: TGTGCCAGCAGTGACACGACAGTCTCCTACAATGAGCAGTTCTTC. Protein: CASSDTTVSYNEQFF.

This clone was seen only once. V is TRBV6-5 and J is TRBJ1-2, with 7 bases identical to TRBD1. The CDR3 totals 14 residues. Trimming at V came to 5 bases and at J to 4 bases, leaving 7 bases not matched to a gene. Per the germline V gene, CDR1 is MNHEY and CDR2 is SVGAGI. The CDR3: CASSLQGQPYGYTF. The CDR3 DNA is TGTGCCAGCAGTCTTCAGGGACAGCCCTATGGCTACACCTTC.

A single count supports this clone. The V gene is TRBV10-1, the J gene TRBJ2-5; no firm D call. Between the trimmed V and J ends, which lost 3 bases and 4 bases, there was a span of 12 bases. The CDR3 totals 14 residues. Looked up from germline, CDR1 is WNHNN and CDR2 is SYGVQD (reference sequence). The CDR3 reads CASSDSLSRETQYF. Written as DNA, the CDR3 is TGCGCCAGCAGTGATAGTCTCAGCCGAGAGACCCAGTACTTC.

The DNA for the CDR3 is TGTGCCAGCAGCTTAGGGACTAGCGGGAGTGATACGCAGTATTTT. Translation gives CASSLGTSGSDTQYF. This chain links TRBV7-3 with TRBJ2-3, with 14 nucleotides matching TRBD2. Germline V gene data show CDR1 as SGHTA and CDR2 as FQGTGA. This CDR3 is built from 15 residues. V was clipped by 2 bases and J by 6 bases; unmatched bases: 1.